The rows below give T cell receptor beta chains drawn from one sample of a study of shared clonotypes between healthy human individuals. Libraries were prepared by immunoSEQ multiplex PCR; TCRdb keeps only in-frame clonotypes and omits some of them. This sample has some 2.1 million clones, with about 95% found just once. The sequenced sample consisted of naive CD8+ T cells sorted from blood. Receptor source: a man between 18 and 35 years old in good health. Both conserved end residues are part of each CDR3. Each record gives: D gene, J gene, clone size, V gene, CDR3 DNA, CDR3 protein. The D gene is left open where the match is weak. Clone size is stated in some rows and not others, as once, few, many or a class when expanded.

d_gene: NA; j_gene: TRBJ2-2; abundance: NA; v_gene: TRBV4-3; CDR3nt: TGCGCCAGCAGCCACGGCCTACAGGGAGAAACGAACACCGGGGAGCTGTTTTTT; CDR3aa: CASSHGLQGETNTGELFF
d_gene: NA; j_gene: TRBJ2-1; abundance: NA; v_gene: TRBV4-1; CDR3nt: TGCGCCAGCAGCCAGGAGAATTACAATGAGCAGTTCTTC; CDR3aa: CASSQENYNEQFF
d_gene: NA; j_gene: TRBJ2-7; abundance: NA; v_gene: TRBV9; CDR3nt: TGTGCCAGCAGCGTAATCGGGTGGACTGACGAGCAGTACTTC; CDR3aa: CASSVIGWTDEQYF
d_gene: NA; j_gene: TRBJ2-7; abundance: once; v_gene: TRBV4-1; CDR3nt: TGCGCCAGCAGCCAAGATGAGGACGGTTTTTACGAGCAGTACTTC; CDR3aa: CASSQDEDGFYEQYF
d_gene: TRBD1; j_gene: TRBJ2-7; abundance: NA; v_gene: TRBV30; CDR3nt: TGTGCCTGGAACCCTCGGGGACAGAACGAGCAGTACTTC; CDR3aa: CAWNPRGQNEQYF
d_gene: TRBD2; j_gene: TRBJ2-1; abundance: NA; v_gene: TRBV10-3; CDR3nt: TGTGCCATCAGTGAGGCCAGCGGGATGGGGTCGGGTGAGCAGTTCTTC; CDR3aa: CAISEASGMGSGEQFF
d_gene: TRBD1; j_gene: TRBJ1-1; abundance: NA; v_gene: TRBV28; CDR3nt: TGTGCCAGCAGTTTGATTAGACAGGGGATGGGGAACACTGAAGCTTTCTTT; CDR3aa: CASSLIRQGMGNTEAFF
d_gene: NA; j_gene: TRBJ2-7; abundance: NA; v_gene: TRBV9; CDR3nt: TGTGCCAGCAGCGTAGGTGGGCAATCCTACGAGCAGTACTTC; CDR3aa: CASSVGGQSYEQYF
d_gene: NA; j_gene: TRBJ2-3; abundance: NA; v_gene: TRBV18; CDR3nt: TGTGCCAGCTCACCACCAAAAACTAGAGATCACCTAGGCACAGATACGCAGTATTTT; CDR3aa: CASSPPKTRDHLGTDTQYF
d_gene: TRBD1; j_gene: TRBJ1-2; abundance: NA; v_gene: TRBV7-9; CDR3nt: TGTGCCAGCAGCTCCACCGTAGGGACAGAGCCTTATGGCTACACCTTC; CDR3aa: CASSSTVGTEPYGYTF
d_gene: NA; j_gene: TRBJ2-5; abundance: NA; v_gene: TRBV13; CDR3nt: TGTGCCAGCAGCTACCAGGGCCCACAGTACTTC; CDR3aa: CASSYQGPQYF
d_gene: NA; j_gene: TRBJ2-5; abundance: NA; v_gene: TRBV7-9; CDR3nt: TGTGCCAGCAGCTTACCAGTGGGGGAGACCCAGTACTTC; CDR3aa: CASSLPVGETQYF
d_gene: NA; j_gene: TRBJ2-5; abundance: NA; v_gene: TRBV7-9; CDR3nt: TGTGCCAGCAGCCCGAACCCTACAGAGACCCAGTACTTC; CDR3aa: CASSPNPTETQYF
d_gene: NA; j_gene: TRBJ2-7; abundance: NA; v_gene: TRBV13; CDR3nt: TGTGCCAGCAGCTTAGGTAGGGTGTCCTACGAGCAGTACTTC; CDR3aa: CASSLGRVSYEQYF
d_gene: TRBD2; j_gene: TRBJ2-5; abundance: NA; v_gene: TRBV9; CDR3nt: TGTGCCAGCAGCCTCGCGGGGGTCCAAGAGACCCAGTACTTC; CDR3aa: CASSLAGVQETQYF
d_gene: NA; j_gene: TRBJ1-2; abundance: NA; v_gene: TRBV9; CDR3nt: TGTGCCAGCAGCGCCGCCGACGGGGAGTTGAGCTATGGCTACACCTTC; CDR3aa: CASSAADGELSYGYTF
d_gene: NA; j_gene: TRBJ2-7; abundance: once; v_gene: TRBV6-1; CDR3nt: TGTGCCAGCAGTGAAGGGCCAGACCTAACCTACGAGCAGTACTTC; CDR3aa: CASSEGPDLTYEQYF
d_gene: NA; j_gene: TRBJ1-2; abundance: NA; v_gene: TRBV25-1; CDR3nt: TGTGCCAGCAGTGATCAGGACAGCCCCATCGCTGGCTACACCTTC; CDR3aa: CASSDQDSPIAGYTF
d_gene: NA; j_gene: TRBJ1-5; abundance: NA; v_gene: TRBV19; CDR3nt: TGTGCCAGTAGTATAGGGTCCCCCCTTAGCAATCAGCCCCAGCATTTT; CDR3aa: CASSIGSPLSNQPQHF
d_gene: TRBD1; j_gene: TRBJ1-2; abundance: NA; v_gene: TRBV19; CDR3nt: TGTGCCAGTAGTATGACAGGGGGTCCTAACTATGGCTACACCTTC; CDR3aa: CASSMTGGPNYGYTF
d_gene: NA; j_gene: TRBJ2-7; abundance: NA; v_gene: TRBV5-6; CDR3nt: TGTGCCAGCAGCTTGGGTGGCGGAGACTACGAGCAGTACTTC; CDR3aa: CASSLGGGDYEQYF
d_gene: TRBD2; j_gene: TRBJ2-2; abundance: NA; v_gene: TRBV28; CDR3nt: TGTGCCAGCAGTTTGCCTCAAAGACGAGGACTAGGGGACACCGGGGAGCTGTTTTTT; CDR3aa: CASSLPQRRGLGDTGELFF